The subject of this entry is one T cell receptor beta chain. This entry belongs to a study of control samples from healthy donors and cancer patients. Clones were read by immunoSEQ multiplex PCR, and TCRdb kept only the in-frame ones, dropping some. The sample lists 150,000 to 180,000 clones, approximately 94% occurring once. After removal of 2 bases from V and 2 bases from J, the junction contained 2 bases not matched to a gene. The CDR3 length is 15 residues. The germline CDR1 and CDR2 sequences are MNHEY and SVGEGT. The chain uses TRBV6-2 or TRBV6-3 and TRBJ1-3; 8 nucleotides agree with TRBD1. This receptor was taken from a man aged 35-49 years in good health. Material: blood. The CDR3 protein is CASSYPGQAGNTIYF. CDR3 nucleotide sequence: TGTGCCAGCAGTTACCCGGGACAGGCTGGAAACACCATATATTTT.